In its sample, the clone carrying this T cell receptor beta chain was seen a few times. Its antigen is unknown. Germline CDR1 is MNHNS and CDR2 is SASEGT. The trim removed 7 bases at V and 8 bases at J, leaving 11 bases unmatched. The CDR3 is 15 residues long. PCR amplification relied on 60 Vbeta primers (plus 13 Jbeta primers). The assay was immunoSEQ multiplex PCR, and TCRdb's table has in-frame clones only and misses some. Of about 130,000 clones listed, more than 8% were seen once; the top ten hold around 5.5%. The sample originates from a study of cytomegalovirus exposure and HLA in healthy donors. Study outcomes and limitations: The HLA-A and HLA-B alleles of most subjects were reportedly predicted accurately from TCR beta sequences. Some TCR beta chains (more than 150 of them) were listed as cytomegalovirus-associated.

Material: PBMCs. This sequence originates from a man between 40 and 49 years old in good health and CMV-seronegative. V usage is TRBV6-1 and J usage is TRBJ2-1, with TRBD1 matching over 10 bases. This CDR3 is CASILRQGALDEQFF. DNA of the CDR3: TGTGCCAGCATTCTCCGACAGGGGGCTCTGGATGAGCAGTTCTTC.